This note documents a single T cell receptor (beta chain) sequence. This sample is drawn from a study of OX40 agonist ivuxolimab in advanced cancers. Study-wide context: Two cutaneous melanoma patients and one hepatocellular carcinoma patient, three in all, had partial responses.

Some clones are missing from TCRdb's copy, which holds only in-frame ones; the method was immunoSEQ multiplex PCR. The sample has tens of thousands of clones; around 85% are singletons. The CDR3 extends over 14 amino acids. Germline CDR1 is SGHDT and CDR2 is YYEEEE. V lost 1 base, J lost 4 bases, and 11 bases lay in between. The source material was CD4+ or CD8+ T cells sorted from blood, sampled in a trial of the OX40 agonist ivuxolimab. The TCR was taken from an adult with an advanced solid tumor such as melanoma, head and neck, liver or kidney cancer. The genes are TRBV5-6 and TRBJ1-1; D unclear. Here the CDR3 reads CASSLSVWSTEAFF. CDR3 nucleotide sequence: TGTGCCAGCAGCTTGAGTGTTTGGAGCACTGAAGCTTTCTTT.